The next 14 T cell receptor beta chains were all read from a single sample in a study of T cells after yellow fever vaccination. TCRdb redid the calling of the 5' RACE reads with MiXCR, one entry per CDR3 protein. This table holds about 500,000 distinct CDR3 sequences, about a sixth found once. The material was PBMCs, obtained 4 to 6 days after the first yellow fever vaccination. Receptors originate from a man aged 18 to 29 who received the YFV17D yellow fever vaccine.

V gene TRBV4-3 combines with J gene TRBJ1-4; possible D gene TRBD1, 5 bases. V lost 4 bases and J lost 2, with 20 bases in between. Germline values: CDR1 LGHNA, CDR2 YSLEER. CDR3 length: 18 amino acids. CDR3 sequence (DNA): TGCGCCAGCAGCCCAGGGCCCAGGGATGTTTGGACTAATGAAAAACTGTTTTTT. Protein product: CASSPGPRDVWTNEKLFF.

This clonotype showed up just a few times. V gene TRBV6-2 or TRBV6-3 combines with J gene TRBJ2-7; D is undetermined. The CDR3 consists of 12 residues. Germline V CDR1 and CDR2: MNHEY, SVGEGT. V was trimmed by 5 bases and J by 7 bases, leaving 12 bases between them. In nucleotides, the CDR3 is TGTGCCAGCAGTCCATCCAGCAGGGAGCAGTACGTC. Protein sequence: CASSPSSREQYV.

The V and J genes are TRBV25-1 and TRBJ2-2; D is undetermined. This CDR3 is 13 amino acids long. Deletions cut 4 bases from V and 6 bases from J, with 9 bases between. Germline V lookup: CDR1 MGHDK, CDR2 SYGVNS. The CDR3 region has the DNA TGTGCCAGCAGTGTTCACCCAGCCGGGGAGCTGTTTTTT. Encoded protein: CASSVHPAGELFF.

This clonotype was observed a handful of times. The chain joins TRBV2 to TRBJ2-5; D perhaps matches TRBD2 (5 bases). The CDR3 loop spans 14 amino acids. CDR1 is SNHLY and CDR2 is FYNNEI in the germline V gene. V dropped 6 bases and J dropped 2 bases, with 13 bases sitting between them. CDR3 nucleotide sequence: TGTGCCAGCAGGACGGAGGACGTACAAGAGACCCAGTACTTC. Translation: CASRTEDVQETQYF.

The V call is TRBV20-1, the J call TRBJ1-1, with D perhaps TRBD1 (5 bases). The germline gives CDR1 DFQATT, CDR2 SNEGSKA (reference sequence). This CDR3 is built from 14 residues. Trimming removed 4 bases from V and 1 base from J, with 13 bases in between. The CDR3 DNA sequence: TGCAGTGCTACCCGGACATACGGGAACACTGAAGCTTTCTTT. This codes for CSATRTYGNTEAFF.

The table lists this clonotype with a few counts. The chain links TRBV20-1 to TRBJ2-7, with 11 positions matching TRBD1. The CDR3 is made up of 13 amino acids. CDR1 DFQATT and CDR2 SNEGSKA come from the germline V gene (reference sequence). V lost 6 bases to trimming and J lost 7 bases; unmatched junction nucleotides: 8. The DNA for the CDR3 is TGCAGTGCCCGGGGACAGGGGGTAGGAGAGCAGTACGTC. It yields the protein CSARGQGVGEQYV.

The table lists this clonotype with a few counts. The chain is built from TRBV5-1 and TRBJ2-5; TRBD1 aligns across 11 bases. Per germline, CDR1 SGHRS and CDR2 YFSETQ. The CDR3 length is 14 residues. Unmatched junction bases numbered 3, after V lost 4 bases and J lost 4 bases. This chain's CDR3 is CASSAGQGGETQYF. The DNA of the CDR3 is TGCGCCAGCAGCGCGGGACAGGGGGGAGAGACCCAGTACTTC. Using reference TRBV5-1 and TRBJ2-5 for the parts outside the CDR3, the full variable domain is KAGVTQTPRYLIKTRGQQVTLSCSPISGHRSVSWYQQTPGQGLQFLFEYFSETQRNKGNFPGRFSGRQFSNSRSEMNVSTLELGDSALYLCASSAGQGGETQYFGPGTRLLVL.

This clonotype has a count of ten or more. The V and J genes are TRBV7-3 and TRBJ2-5, with D uncertain. The germline CDR1 and CDR2 sequences are SGHTA and FQGTGA. V was cut by 4 bases and J by 0 bases, with 6 bases left in between. The CDR3 sequence is 13 residues long. DNA of the CDR3: TGTGCCAGCAGCTCAACGTACCAAGAGACCCAGTACTTC. This encodes CASSSTYQETQYF.

The chain joins TRBV24-1 to TRBJ1-2, with D possibly TRBD1 on 6 matching bases. Trimming took off 5 bases at V and 0 bases at J, with 12 bases between the two ends. Germline values: CDR1 KGHDR, CDR2 SFDVKD. This CDR3 region has 15 residues. The CDR3: CATSAGGGSNYGYTF. Written as DNA, the CDR3 is TGTGCCACCAGTGCCGGGGGCGGTTCTAACTATGGCTACACCTTC.

V and J are TRBV9 and TRBJ2-1; no clear D. Germline assignment: CDR1 SGDLS and CDR2 YYNGEE. Trimming left V 0 bases short and J 8 bases short, with 18 bases between. The CDR3 spans 16 residues. CDR3 amino acids: CASSVVGNPLWDEQFF. The CDR3 DNA reads TGTGCCAGCAGCGTAGTGGGGAACCCGCTGTGGGATGAGCAGTTCTTC.

V and J are TRBV20-1 and TRBJ2-2, with 8 positions matching TRBD2. The length of the CDR3 is 14 residues. Losses at the gene ends were 3 bases for V and 5 bases for J; bases not matched to a gene: 5. Looked up from germline, CDR1 is DFQATT and CDR2 is SNEGSKA (reference sequence). Written as DNA, the CDR3 is TGCAGTGCTAGGAGGCCTAGCGGGACCGGGGAGCTGTTTTTT. Its protein product is CSARRPSGTGELFF.

The chain joins TRBV6-2 or TRBV6-3 to TRBJ2-7; no firm D call. CDR1 is MNHEY, CDR2 SVGEGT, per germline. V was trimmed by 4 bases and J by 0 bases, leaving 19 bases between them. This CDR3 region has 17 residues. The CDR3, as DNA: TGTGCCAGCAGTTCCTTCCCCGGGCTCACGAGCTCCTACGAGCAGTACTTC. Residues: CASSSFPGLTSSYEQYF.

This clonotype was counted a few times. The rearrangement uses TRBV6-5 and TRBJ2-5; D is possibly TRBD1 (5 bases). Per the germline V gene, CDR1 is MNHEY and CDR2 is SVGAGI. V lost 0 bases, J lost 5 bases, and 7 bases lay in between. The CDR3 has 13 residues. DNA of the CDR3: TGTGCCAGCAGTTACTCAGGGGCCGAGACCCAGTACTTC. Translated: CASSYSGAETQYF.

There are many counts of this clonotype. This sequence joins TRBV20-1 and TRBJ2-3; D unresolved. This CDR3 contains 14 residues. Trimming took off 0 bases at V and 2 bases at J, with 9 bases between the two ends. CDR1 and CDR2 (germline): DFQATT, SNEGSKA (reference sequence). This CDR3 reads CSARDKVFTDTQYF. The CDR3 nucleotides are TGCAGTGCTAGAGATAAGGTCTTCACAGATACGCAGTATTTT.